This T cell receptor (beta chain) was sequenced for a study of blood T cell repertoires in COVID-19. How the authors handled the data: Reference gene primer amplification gave estimated nucleated cell counts. The table came from immunoSEQ multiplex PCR; TCRdb's copy has only in-frame clones and leaves some out. For V, J and clone size, that table is used; D and trimming come from the DNA. The sample has 150,000 or so clones; about 90% are singletons. The CDR3 covers 15 residues. From germline, CDR1 is SNHLY and CDR2 FYNNEI. V shed 6 bases and J 4 bases; nucleotides not matched to a gene: 10. J is TRBJ2-3 and V is TRBV2; 7 nucleotides align to TRBD1. The sequence derives from a man at least 80 years old with acute or convalescent COVID-19. Material: peripheral blood. The CDR3 sequence is CASSSTGVGSDTQYF. CDR3 nucleotides: TGTGCCAGCAGCTCAACAGGGGTAGGGTCAGATACGCAGTATTTT.